This TCR beta chain was profiled in a study of CD8+CD57+ T cells in acquired aplastic anemia. Turning to the study itself: Sorting CD4+ and CD8+ cells gave DNA averaging around 3 ug.

The germline V gene encodes CDR1 SGHTA and CDR2 FQGTGA. V lost 5 bases and J lost 7, with 9 bases in between. This CDR3 is 13 amino acids long. The template for TCR beta VDJ and CDR3 sequence profiling was genomic DNA. TCRdb ran MiXCR on the reads and lists one entry per CDR3 protein. Of 120,000 or so distinct CDR3 sequences listed, roughly 50% were seen once; the top ten hold 2% to 3%. The V gene is TRBV7-3, the J gene TRBJ1-6; a weak D match, TRBD1 (6 bases). This TCR was sampled from a human donor in good health, serving as a control. Sequencing was performed on sorted CD4+, CD8+, or CD8+CD57+ T cells (not recorded which) from PBMCs. CDR3 nucleotide sequence: TGTGCCAGCAGCAATCAGGGGAATTCACCCCTCCACTTT. Residues: CASSNQGNSPLHF. Drawing the rest from reference TRBV7-3 and TRBJ1-6, the complete variable domain is GAGVSQTPSNKVTEKGKYVELRCDPISGHTALYWYRQSLGQGPEFLIYFQGTGAADDSGLPNDRFFAVRPEGSVSTLKIQRTERGDSAVYLCASSNQGNSPLHFGNGTRLTVT.